This entry lists 18 T cell receptor beta chains sequenced from one sample in a study of T-cell reconstitution after alpha-beta-depleted transplantation in children. The TCRbeta library was prepared with unique molecular identifiers. MiXCR, run by TCRdb on the PCR reads, gives a single entry per CDR3 protein. The sample records 600,000 to 700,000 distinct CDR3 sequences, roughly 14% being singletons. The material sequenced was PBMCs, taken before TCRalphabeta/CD19-depleted stem cell transplant. Receptors were obtained from a girl aged 2 to 9 with congenital amegakaryocytic thrombocytopenia, due to receive a stem cell transplant.

This clonotype was seen many times. V is TRBV20-1 and J is TRBJ2-7, with 15 bases identical to TRBD2. V gave up 4 bases and J gave up 0 bases; unmatched junction bases: 4. The CDR3 has 16 amino acids. CDR1 DFQATT and CDR2 SNEGSKA come from the germline V gene (reference sequence). This CDR3 reads CSAKGTSGRSSYEQYF. CDR3 DNA sequence: TGCAGTGCTAAGGGGACTAGCGGGAGGAGCTCCTACGAGCAGTACTTC.

This clonotype was recorded at least ten times. The chain has TRBV9 and TRBJ2-7, with TRBD2 identical over 8 bases. The V segment lost 4 bases and the J segment 3 bases; nucleotides outside the gene matches: 9. The germline CDR1 and CDR2 sequences are SGDLS and YYNGEE. This CDR3 spans 15 amino acids. The chain's CDR3 is CASSSYPSGSYEQYF. The CDR3 nucleotides are TGTGCCAGCAGCTCCTATCCAAGCGGGAGCTACGAGCAGTACTTC. Full variable domain (remainder filled in from reference TRBV9 and TRBJ2-7): DSGVTQTPKHLITATGQRVTLRCSPRSGDLSVYWYQQSLDQGLQFLIQYYNGEERAKGNILERFSAQQFPDLHSELNLSSLELGDSALYFCASSSYPSGSYEQYFGPGTRLTVT.

This clonotype has ten or more counts. V is TRBV5-1 and J is TRBJ2-1, with 8 bases aligning to TRBD2. Looked up from germline, CDR1 is SGHRS and CDR2 is YFSETQ. Trimming removed 4 bases from V and 0 bases from J; junction bases left unmatched: 6. This CDR3 comprises 16 residues. Here the CDR3 reads CASSPGGTHSYNEQFF. The CDR3 DNA reads TGCGCCAGCAGCCCGGGAGGGACTCACTCCTACAATGAGCAGTTCTTC.

This clonotype was picked up a small number of times. The J gene is TRBJ1-6, the V gene TRBV6-1; D call uncertain. Trimming took off 6 bases at V and 6 bases at J, with 12 bases between the two ends. CDR1 MNHNS and CDR2 SASEGT come from the germline V gene. There are 14 residues in the CDR3. This CDR3 reads CASRQWGANSPLHF. The DNA for the CDR3 is TGTGCCAGCAGGCAGTGGGGAGCTAATTCACCCCTCCACTTT.

This clonotype appeared a few times. The CDR3 coding sequence is TGTGCCCAAAGACAGGGACATAACAATGAGCAGTTCTTC. Residues: CAQRQGHNNEQFF. V is TRBV30 and J is TRBJ2-1, with 7 positions matching TRBD1. Trimming at V came to 8 bases and at J to 5 bases, leaving 9 bases not matched to a gene. The CDR3 is made up of 13 amino acids. Per the germline V gene, CDR1 is GTSNPN and CDR2 is SVGIG (reference sequence). Full variable domain (rest looked up from reference TRBV30 and TRBJ2-1): SQTIHQWPATLVQPVGSPLSLECTVEGTSNPNLYWYRQAAGRGLQLLFYSVGIGQISSEVPQNLSASRPQDRQFILSSKKLLLSDSGFYLCAQRQGHNNEQFFGPGTRLTVL.

The chain employs TRBV27 and TRBJ2-7; 8 bases line up with TRBD2. Germline values: CDR1 MNHEY, CDR2 SMNVEV (reference sequence). With V trimmed by 3 bases and J by 1 base, 14 bases remained unmatched. The CDR3 extends over 18 amino acids. The CDR3 DNA sequence: TGTGCCAGCAGTTTTCTCAACCAAGGGAGCGGGAGATCCTACGAGCAGTACTTC. Translating gives CASSFLNQGSGRSYEQYF.

This clonotype was counted many times. This chain uses TRBV6-1 with TRBJ1-2; D gene unclear. V was pared by 6 bases and J by 2 bases, with 10 bases between. Germline assignment: CDR1 MNHNS and CDR2 SASEGT. CDR3 length equals 13 residues. CDR3 coding DNA: TGTGCCAGCAGAAGGAAGGCCAACTATGGCTACACCTTC. Amino acids: CASRRKANYGYTF.

Only a few counts were recorded for this clonotype. The V and J genes are TRBV6-6 and TRBJ2-5; 8 bases align to TRBD1. Germline CDR1 and CDR2: MNHNY and SVGAGI (reference sequence). The CDR3 consists of 11 residues. V dropped 8 bases and J dropped 9; count of bases not matched to a gene: 5. CDR3 loop: CASGDRPSQYF. The CDR3 DNA is TGTGCCAGCGGGGACAGGCCGTCCCAGTACTTC.

This clonotype was picked up many times. The chain uses TRBV7-2 and TRBJ2-7; D unclear. With 0 bases removed from V and 1 base from J, the gap between germline ends came to 7 bases. Looked up from germline, CDR1 is SGHTA and CDR2 is FQGNSA. The CDR3 runs 14 residues. The CDR3 nucleotides read TGTGCCAGCAGCTTAGCGCGACTTTCCTACGAGCAGTACTTC. Protein sequence: CASSLARLSYEQYF.

This clonotype was picked up a small number of times. CDR3 region: CASRPELGGYEQYF. As DNA, the CDR3 is TGTGCCAGCAGACCGGAGTTAGGAGGTTACGAGCAGTACTTC. This chain uses TRBV5-4 with TRBJ2-7; a weak D match, TRBD2 (5 bases). This CDR3 is built from 14 residues. Trimming stripped 5 bases from V and 4 bases from J, with 16 bases between. CDR1 is SGHNT, CDR2 YYREEE, per germline (reference sequence).

Many counts were recorded for this clonotype. The rearrangement links TRBV5-1 to TRBJ2-7; a possible D gene is TRBD1 (5 bases). Germline V lookup: CDR1 SGHRS, CDR2 YFSETQ. The CDR3 runs to 16 residues. The V end was cut by 0 bases, the J end by 1 base, with 14 bases between. CDR3 DNA sequence: TGCGCCAGCAGCTTGGGTGTGGGGCAGGGTTCCTACGAGCAGTACTTC. Residues: CASSLGVGQGSYEQYF. Variable domain in full (rest from reference TRBV5-1 and TRBJ2-7): KAGVTQTPRYLIKTRGQQVTLSCSPISGHRSVSWYQQTPGQGLQFLFEYFSETQRNKGNFPGRFSGRQFSNSRSEMNVSTLELGDSALYLCASSLGVGQGSYEQYFGPGTRLTVT.

Comments on this clonotype: This may be a read error, as it is one base from a much larger clone. The chain has TRBV29-1 and TRBJ2-1, with 7 bases aligning to TRBD2. Germline V gene lookup returns CDR1 SQVTM and CDR2 ANQGSEA. The CDR3 has 15 residues. Losses at the gene ends were 1 base for V and 8 bases for J; bases not matched to a gene: 11. CDR3 residues: CSVEATAGPFYEQFF. CDR3 coding DNA: TGCAGCGTTGAAGCAACAGCGGGACCTTTCTATGAGCAGTTCTTC.

This chain's CDR3 is CASSRDALTLEGEQFF. As DNA, the CDR3 is TGTGCCAGTAGTCGGGACGCCCTGACTCTTGAGGGTGAGCAGTTCTTC. This sequence joins TRBV19 and TRBJ2-1; D may be TRBD1 or TRBD2 (5 bases each). CDR1 LNHDA and CDR2 SQIVND come from the germline V gene (reference sequence). The CDR3 totals 16 residues. The V gene lost 5 bases and the J gene lost 9 bases, with 23 bases spanning the gap. The whole variable domain, filled in from reference TRBV19 and TRBJ2-1, reads DGGITQSPKYLFRKEGQNVTLSCEQNLNHDAMYWYRQDPGQGLRLIYYSQIVNDFQKGDIAEGYSVSREKKESFPLTVTSAQKNPTAFYLCASSRDALTLEGEQFFGPGTRLTVL.

The rearrangement joins TRBV19 to TRBJ2-1, with TRBD2 identical over 11 bases. V trimming: 5 bases; J trimming: 8 bases; junction bases outside the gene matches: 8. The CDR3 runs to 15 residues. Germline V gene data show CDR1 as LNHDA and CDR2 as SQIVND (reference sequence). Here the CDR3 DNA reads TGTGCCAGTAGTCTGAAGACTAGCGGGAACGATGAGCAGTTCTTC. It codes for CASSLKTSGNDEQFF.

The chain joins TRBV29-1 to TRBJ2-4; D may match TRBD1 or TRBD2 (5 bases each). This CDR3 has 13 amino acids. V was trimmed by 7 bases and J by 0 bases, leaving 10 bases between them. Germline lookup yields CDR1 SQVTM and CDR2 ANQGSEA. The CDR3 nucleotides are TGCAGCGCCCTGGGGGTAGCCAAAAACATTCAGTACTTC. This sequence encodes CSALGVAKNIQYF.

This clonotype showed up just a few times. The chain carries TRBV7-9 and TRBJ2-5; D might be TRBD1 (5 bases). Looked up from germline, CDR1 is SEHNR and CDR2 is FQNEAQ (reference sequence). V was clipped by 2 bases and J by 5 bases, with 12 bases between them. This CDR3 has 14 residues. The CDR3 region is CASSLLDRPETQYF. The CDR3 coding sequence is TGTGCCAGCAGCTTATTAGACAGACCGGAGACCCAGTACTTC.

This clonotype was counted ten times or more. V and J are TRBV10-3 and TRBJ2-2; 8 bases align to TRBD2. The CDR3 loop spans 17 amino acids. Trimming removed 1 base from V and 3 bases from J; junction bases left unmatched: 7. CDR1 is ENHRY, CDR2 SYGVKD, per germline. For the CDR3, the DNA is TGTGCCATCAGTGAGTGGGGCGGGAGGAAAGACACCGGGGAGCTGTTTTTT. Protein sequence: CAISEWGGRKDTGELFF.

The CDR3 DNA reads as TGCAGTGCTAGTAGCGGGAGGGCCTATTTCTCCTACAATGAGCAGTTCTTC. This codes for CSASSGRAYFSYNEQFF. The chain carries TRBV20-1 and TRBJ2-1; TRBD2 agrees at 11 bases. The CDR3 spans 17 residues. V lost 3 bases, J lost 0 bases, and 7 bases stayed unmatched. Germline V lookup: CDR1 DFQATT, CDR2 SNEGSKA (reference sequence).